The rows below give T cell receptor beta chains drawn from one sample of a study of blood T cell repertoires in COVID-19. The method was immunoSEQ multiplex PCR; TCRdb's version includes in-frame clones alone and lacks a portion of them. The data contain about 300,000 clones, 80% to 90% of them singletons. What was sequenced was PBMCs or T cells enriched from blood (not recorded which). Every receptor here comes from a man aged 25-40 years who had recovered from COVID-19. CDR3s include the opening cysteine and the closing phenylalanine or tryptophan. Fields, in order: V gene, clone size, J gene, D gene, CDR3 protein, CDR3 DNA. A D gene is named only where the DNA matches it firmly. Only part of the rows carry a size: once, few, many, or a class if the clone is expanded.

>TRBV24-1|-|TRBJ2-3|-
CATSDLQGNPDTQYF
TGTGCCACCAGTGATTTACAGGGTAACCCAGATACGCAGTATTTT
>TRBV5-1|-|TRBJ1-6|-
CASSFGSSRFTSPLHF
TGCGCCAGCAGCTTTGGTAGTTCCAGGTTCACTTCACCCCTCCACTTT
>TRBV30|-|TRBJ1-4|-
CASDGGAGEKLFF
TGTGCCTCAGACGGGGGGGCGGGTGAAAAACTGTTTTTT
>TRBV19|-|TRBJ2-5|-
CASSINSPETQYF
TGTGCCAGTAGTATCAATAGCCCGGAGACCCAGTACTTC
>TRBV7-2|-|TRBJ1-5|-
CASSLVAGGGQPQHF
TGTGCCAGCAGCTTAGTCGCCGGGGGAGGGCAGCCCCAGCATTTT
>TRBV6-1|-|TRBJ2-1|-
CASSDNSLSYNEQFF
TGTGCCAGCAGTGACAACAGTCTCTCCTACAATGAGCAGTTCTTC
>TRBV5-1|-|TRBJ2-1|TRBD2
CASSLDPSGRGGEQFF
TGCGCCAGCAGCTTGGACCCCAGCGGGAGAGGCGGTGAGCAGTTCTTC
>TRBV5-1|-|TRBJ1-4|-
CASSSSWGGPNEKLFF
TGCGCCAGCAGCAGCAGTTGGGGGGGGCCCAATGAAAAACTGTTTTTT
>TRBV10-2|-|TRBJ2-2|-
CASRGRILTGELFF
TGCGCCAGCAGGGGGCGAATCCTCACCGGGGAGCTGTTTTTT
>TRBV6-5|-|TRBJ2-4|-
CASSYSNQDIQYF
TGTGCCAGCAGTTACTCGAACCAGGACATTCAGTACTTC
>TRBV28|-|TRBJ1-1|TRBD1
CASSLGTGGQNTEAFF
TGTGCCAGCAGTTTGGGGACAGGGGGCCAGAACACTGAAGCTTTCTTT
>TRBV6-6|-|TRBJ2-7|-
CASSYQDSEQYF
TGTGCCAGCAGTTACCAGGATTCCGAGCAGTACTTC
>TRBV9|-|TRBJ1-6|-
CASSVAGGNSPLHF
TGTGCCAGCAGCGTAGCCGGGGGGAATTCACCCCTCCACTTT
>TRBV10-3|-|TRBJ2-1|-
CAISDSPPGLYNEQFF
TGTGCCATCAGTGACTCACCCCCGGGACTCTACAATGAGCAGTTCTTC
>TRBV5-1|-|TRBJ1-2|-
CASSPEPSRGYTF
TGCGCCAGCAGCCCGGAGCCCTCTCGGGGCTACACCTTC
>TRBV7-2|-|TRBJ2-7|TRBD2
CASSLAGLAGVSYEQYF
TGTGCCAGCAGCTTAGCGGGGCTAGCGGGAGTAAGTTACGAGCAGTACTTC
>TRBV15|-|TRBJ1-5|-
CATSKDFNQPQHF
TGTGCCACCAGTAAGGACTTCAATCAGCCCCAGCATTTT
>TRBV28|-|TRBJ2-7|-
CASRADQVPYEQYF
TGTGCCAGCAGGGCCGATCAGGTTCCCTACGAGCAGTACTTC
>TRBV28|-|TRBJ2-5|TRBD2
CASSPPTSGGEETQYF
TGTGCCAGCAGCCCACCGACTAGCGGGGGAGAGGAGACCCAGTACTTC
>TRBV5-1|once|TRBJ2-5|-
CASSFFETQYF
TGCGCCAGCAGTTTCTTCGAGACCCAGTACTTC
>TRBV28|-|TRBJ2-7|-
CASRDSTYEQYF
TGTGCCAGCAGGGACAGTACCTACGAGCAGTACTTC
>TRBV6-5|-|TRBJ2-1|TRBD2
CASSYGLASSYNEQFF
TGTGCCAGCAGTTACGGACTAGCGAGCTCCTACAATGAGCAGTTCTTC
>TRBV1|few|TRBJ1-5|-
CTSSQGVSERSNQPQHF
TGCACCAGCAGCCAAGGCGTCTCGGAGAGGAGCAATCAGCCCCAGCATTTT
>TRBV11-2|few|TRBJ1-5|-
CASSLEQFNQPQHF
TGTGCCAGCAGCTTAGAACAGTTCAATCAGCCCCAGCATTTT
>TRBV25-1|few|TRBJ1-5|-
CASSASGGNQPQHF
TGTGCCAGCAGTGCATCAGGGGGCAATCAGCCCCAGCATTTT
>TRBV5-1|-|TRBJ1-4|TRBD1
CASSLRDSGEKLFF
TGCGCCAGCAGCTTGAGGGACAGTGGCGAAAAACTGTTTTTT
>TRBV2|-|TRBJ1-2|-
CASSVGGIRIYGYTF
TGTGCCAGCAGCGTCGGGGGTATTCGAATCTATGGCTACACCTTC
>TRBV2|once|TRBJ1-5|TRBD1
CASSGQGARQPQHF
TGTGCCAGCAGCGGACAGGGGGCCCGTCAGCCCCAGCATTTT
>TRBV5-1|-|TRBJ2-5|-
CASSLGTGPYQETQYF
TGCGCCAGCAGCTTAGGTACAGGGCCGTACCAAGAGACCCAGTACTTC
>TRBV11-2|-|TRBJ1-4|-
CASSSNRGLYEKLFF
TGTGCCAGCAGCTCCAATAGGGGGTTGTATGAAAAACTGTTTTTT
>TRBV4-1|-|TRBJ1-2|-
CASSQTPVSGVYGYTF
TGCGCCAGCAGCCAAACTCCGGTGTCGGGAGTCTATGGCTACACCTTC
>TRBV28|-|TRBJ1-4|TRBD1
CASSLSGTGENEKLFF
TGTGCCAGCAGTTTATCTGGGACAGGGGAGAATGAAAAACTGTTTTTT
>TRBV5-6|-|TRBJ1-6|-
CASSLERGQGYNSPLHF
TGTGCCAGCAGCTTGGAACGAGGCCAGGGGTATAATTCACCCCTCCACTTT
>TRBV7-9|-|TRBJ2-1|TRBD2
CASSPLAGGNNEQFF
TGTGCCAGCAGCCCGCTAGCGGGGGGAAACAATGAGCAGTTCTTC
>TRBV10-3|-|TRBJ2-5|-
CAISPLAGETQYF
TGTGCCATCAGTCCCCTGGCGGGCGAGACCCAGTACTTC
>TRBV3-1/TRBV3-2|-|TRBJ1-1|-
CASSQGGGNTEAFF
TGTGCCAGCAGCCAAGGAGGAGGTAACACTGAAGCTTTCTTT
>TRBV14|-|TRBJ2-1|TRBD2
CASSQPLAEVNNEQFF
TGTGCCAGCAGCCAACCCCTAGCGGAAGTGAACAATGAGCAGTTCTTC
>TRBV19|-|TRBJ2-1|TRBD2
CASTFGTSGVNEQFF
TGTGCCAGTACCTTCGGGACTAGCGGGGTAAATGAGCAGTTCTTC
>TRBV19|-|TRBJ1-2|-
CASSWGGDGYGYTF
TGTGCCAGTAGCTGGGGAGGGGATGGCTATGGCTACACCTTC
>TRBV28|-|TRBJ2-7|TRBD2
CASSLSAGVRPNEQYF
TGTGCCAGCAGTTTATCGGCGGGGGTCAGACCGAACGAGCAGTACTTC
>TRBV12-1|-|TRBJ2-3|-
CASSFGPKTGGTTDTQYF
TGTGCCAGCAGCTTTGGGCCTAAGACAGGGGGAACAACAGATACGCAGTATTTT
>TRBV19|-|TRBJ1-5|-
CASSTRGNQPQHF
TGTGCCAGTAGTACCCGGGGCAATCAGCCCCAGCATTTT
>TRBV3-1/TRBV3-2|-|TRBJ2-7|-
CASSQGSAVRYF
TGTGCCAGCAGCCAAGGTAGTGCCGTTCGGTACTTC
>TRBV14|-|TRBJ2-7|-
CASSLGPYRVYEQYF
TGTGCCAGCAGCCTTGGTCCGTACAGGGTCTACGAGCAGTACTTC
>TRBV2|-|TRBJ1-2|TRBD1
CASGDRTNYGYTF
TGTGCCAGCGGGGACAGAACTAACTATGGCTACACCTTC
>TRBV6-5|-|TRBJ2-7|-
CETTGFSYEQYF
TGTGAAACAACAGGGTTCTCCTACGAGCAGTACTTC
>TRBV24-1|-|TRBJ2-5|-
CATSDSPGQKNSGTQYF
TGTGCCACCAGTGATTCCCCCGGACAGAAAAACTCCGGGACCCAGTACTTC
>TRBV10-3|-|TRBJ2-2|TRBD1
CAIRAGQGTTGELFF
TGTGCCATCAGAGCGGGACAGGGGACTACCGGGGAGCTGTTTTTT
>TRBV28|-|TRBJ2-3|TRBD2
CASSSAGGPRRTDTQYF
TGTGCCAGCAGTTCAGCGGGAGGGCCGAGGCGCACAGATACGCAGTATTTT
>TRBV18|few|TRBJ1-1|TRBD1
CASSLDRTGQSEAFF
TGTGCCAGCTCACTAGATCGGACAGGGCAGAGTGAAGCTTTCTTT
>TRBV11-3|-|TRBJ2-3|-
CASSLGGGRTDTQYF
TGTGCCAGCAGCTTAGGGGGGGGCCGGACAGATACGCAGTATTTT
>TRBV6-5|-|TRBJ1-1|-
CATRQVTNTEAFF
TGTGCGACAAGACAGGTGACGAACACTGAAGCTTTCTTT
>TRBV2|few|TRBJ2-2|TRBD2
CASGGTIRNTGELFF
TGTGCCAGCGGAGGGACTATACGGAACACCGGGGAGCTGTTTTTT